The rows below give T cell receptor beta chains drawn from one sample of a study of blood T cell repertoires in COVID-19. Method: immunoSEQ multiplex PCR; TCRdb's copy keeps in-frame clones and lacks some. The sample contains 260,000 or so clones, approximately 86% of which appear only once. Sequencing input: PBMCs or T cells enriched from blood (not recorded which). The receptor set was obtained from a woman aged 25-40 years with acute COVID-19. The CDR3 runs from the conserved cysteine through the conserved F or W. D genes are given only for firm matches. A row's size may be missing; if present it is once, few, many or a size class.

clone size	V gene	D gene	J gene	CDR3 protein	CDR3 DNA
.	TRBV6-5	.	TRBJ1-2	CASMGGGGYTF	TGTGCCAGCATGGGGGGTGGCGGCTACACCTTC
once	TRBV3-1/TRBV3-2	TRBD2	TRBJ2-3	CASSQAPGLAGTIDTQYF	TGTGCCAGCAGCCAAGCCCCCGGACTAGCGGGAACGATAGATACGCAGTATTTT
.	TRBV12-3/TRBV12-4	.	TRBJ2-2	CASKRGTGELFF	TGTGCCTCCAAACGGGGCACCGGGGAGCTGTTTTTT
.	TRBV6-5	.	TRBJ1-4	CASSYSSEKLFF	TGTGCCAGCAGTTACTCGAGTGAAAAACTGTTTTTT
.	TRBV27	TRBD2	TRBJ2-1	CASSLTPGLAGGYEQFF	TGTGCCAGCAGTCTGACCCCGGGACTAGCGGGGGGTTATGAGCAGTTCTTC
.	TRBV11-2	TRBD2	TRBJ2-5	CASSPSGTSGEETQYF	TGTGCCAGCAGCCCCTCCGGGACTAGCGGGGAAGAGACCCAGTACTTC
.	TRBV7-9	.	TRBJ2-1	CASSLGGGNNEQFF	TGTGCCAGCAGCTTAGGAGGGGGTAACAATGAGCAGTTCTTC
few	TRBV2	TRBD1	TRBJ1-2	CATVDRVANYGYTF	TGTGCCACCGTTGACAGGGTTGCTAACTATGGCTACACCTTC
.	TRBV7-6	.	TRBJ2-7	CASSLVPGEQYF	TGTGCCAGCAGCCTAGTCCCAGGAGAGCAGTACTTC
.	TRBV10-2	TRBD1	TRBJ2-7	CATGDRISYEQYF	TGCGCCACCGGGGACAGGATATCCTACGAGCAGTACTTC
.	TRBV7-2	.	TRBJ2-7	CASTTPGRTYEQYF	TGTGCCAGCACGACCCCGGGCCGGACTTACGAGCAGTACTTC
.	TRBV10-3	.	TRBJ1-4	CAISAEVTNEKLFF	TGTGCCATCAGTGCGGAGGTAACTAATGAAAAACTGTTTTTT
.	TRBV5-1	TRBD1	TRBJ2-5	CASSPRTGGEETQYF	TGCGCCAGCAGCCCCCGGACAGGGGGCGAAGAGACCCAGTACTTC
.	TRBV19	.	TRBJ1-1	CASSRGGRTEAFF	TGTGCCAGCTCTAGGGGGGGAAGGACTGAAGCTTTCTTT
.	TRBV7-2	.	TRBJ2-1	CASTRLSSYNEQFF	TGTGCCAGCACCCGCCTGAGCTCCTACAATGAGCAGTTCTTC
.	TRBV19	TRBD1	TRBJ2-7	CASSAQGDQPYEQYF	TGTGCCAGTAGTGCCCAGGGGGACCAACCCTACGAGCAGTACTTC
.	TRBV4-2	TRBD1	TRBJ2-3	CASSQDVGGQGNTDTQYF	TGTGCCAGCAGCCAAGACGTTGGGGGACAGGGGAACACAGATACGCAGTATTTT
.	TRBV7-9	.	TRBJ1-5	CASSHNLDQPQHF	TGTGCCAGCAGCCATAACTTAGATCAGCCCCAGCATTTT
.	TRBV7-2	.	TRBJ1-1	CASSLGGGRGNTEAFF	TGTGCCAGCAGCTTAGGGGGCGGGCGGGGGAACACTGAAGCTTTCTTT
.	TRBV19	.	TRBJ1-1	CASSTTEAFF	TGTGCCAGTAGTACGACTGAAGCTTTCTTT
.	TRBV5-5	.	TRBJ2-2	CASSRGQNTGELFF	TGTGCCAGCAGCAGAGGACAGAACACCGGGGAGCTGTTTTTT
.	TRBV2	TRBD1	TRBJ2-7	CASSRTGDTYEQYF	TGTGCCAGCAGTAGGACAGGGGACACCTACGAGCAGTACTTC
.	TRBV10-3	.	TRBJ1-5	CAISESQGSRFQPQHF	TGTGCCATCAGTGAGTCGCAAGGTTCCAGGTTCCAGCCCCAGCATTTT
.	TRBV6-5	TRBD1	TRBJ1-5	CASRKTGEGQPQHF	TGTGCCAGCAGGAAGACAGGGGAGGGTCAGCCCCAGCATTTT
.	TRBV7-2	TRBD1	TRBJ1-4	CASSSQQGAHREKLFF	TGTGCCAGCAGCTCCCAACAGGGGGCGCACCGAGAAAAACTGTTTTTT
once	TRBV27	.	TRBJ1-1	CASSLSRNTEAFF	TGTGCCAGCAGTTTATCCCGGAACACTGAAGCTTTCTTT
many	TRBV20-1	.	TRBJ2-7	CSASKGERQTYEQYF	TGCAGTGCTAGTAAGGGGGAACGGCAAACCTACGAGCAGTACTTC
.	TRBV5-4	TRBD2	TRBJ2-2	CASSLRGLAGDTGELFF	TGTGCCAGCAGCTTGAGAGGTTTAGCGGGGGACACCGGGGAGCTGTTTTTT
once	TRBV18	.	TRBJ1-2	CASSPVRQDSLYGYTF	TGTGCCAGCTCACCAGTAAGACAGGACTCCCTCTATGGCTACACCTTC
.	TRBV30	TRBD1	TRBJ1-5	CACQGQINQPQHF	TGTGCCTGCCAGGGACAGATAAATCAGCCCCAGCATTTT
.	TRBV11-2	.	TRBJ1-5	CASSLDRNQPQHF	TGTGCCAGCAGCTTGGACAGAAATCAGCCCCAGCATTTT
.	TRBV18	TRBD1	TRBJ1-2	CASSPGQDYGYTF	TGTGCCAGCTCACCGGGACAGGACTATGGCTACACCTTC
.	TRBV18	.	TRBJ2-5	CASSPGGLGETQYF	TGTGCCAGCTCACCGGGGGGGCTTGGAGAGACCCAGTACTTC
.	TRBV7-2	.	TRBJ2-4	CASSTGQTLAKNIQYF	TGTGCCAGCAGCACTGGACAGACCCTAGCCAAAAACATTCAGTACTTC
few	TRBV6-5	.	TRBJ2-7	CASSYDYSYEQYF	TGTGCCAGCAGTTACGACTATTCCTACGAGCAGTACTTC
.	TRBV5-4	.	TRBJ1-2	CASSLDRGGSYGYTF	TGTGCCAGCAGCTTGGATAGGGGGGGATCCTATGGCTACACCTTC
.	TRBV19	.	TRBJ1-1	CASSSQGGMNTEAFF	TGTGCCAGTAGTTCCCAGGGAGGCATGAACACTGAAGCTTTCTTT
once	TRBV5-8	.	TRBJ1-1	CASSLVLLTEAFF	TGTGCCAGCAGCTTGGTTCTACTCACTGAAGCTTTCTTT
.	TRBV12-3/TRBV12-4	.	TRBJ1-2	CASSLSANYGYTF	TGTGCCAGCAGTTTGAGCGCTAACTATGGCTACACCTTC
few	TRBV7-9	TRBD1	TRBJ1-1	CASRGTVGAEAFF	TGTGCCAGCAGAGGGACAGTCGGTGCTGAAGCTTTCTTT
.	TRBV6-2/TRBV6-3	TRBD2	TRBJ2-7	CASSYSTSGGEQYF	TGTGCCAGCAGTTACTCAACTAGCGGGGGCGAGCAGTACTTC
.	TRBV4-1	TRBD1	TRBJ2-7	CASSAGQGPTYEQYF	TGCGCCAGCAGCGCGGGACAGGGCCCAACCTACGAGCAGTACTTC
.	TRBV24-1	TRBD1	TRBJ2-1	CATSRSGTGGNEQFF	TGTGCCACCAGTCGTTCCGGGACAGGGGGCAATGAGCAGTTCTTC
.	TRBV25-1	TRBD1	TRBJ1-4	CASSDPGTGLTPNEKLFF	TGTGCCAGCAGTGACCCTGGGACAGGATTAACGCCGAATGAAAAACTGTTTTTT
.	TRBV10-1	.	TRBJ2-3	CASSESLPSKDTQYF	TGCGCCAGCAGTGAGAGCCTCCCGAGTAAGGATACGCAGTATTTT
.	TRBV7-2	TRBD2	TRBJ2-5	CASSPRTSGGKETQYF	TGTGCCAGCAGCCCCAGGACTAGCGGGGGAAAGGAGACCCAGTACTTC
.	TRBV5-1	TRBD1	TRBJ1-4	CASSLGTGEYEKLFF	TGCGCCAGCAGCTTGGGGACAGGGGAATATGAAAAACTGTTTTTT
.	TRBV5-4	TRBD1	TRBJ1-2	CASSLQGDTHGYTF	TGTGCCAGCAGCTTACAGGGGGATACACATGGCTACACCTTC
many	TRBV4-1	.	TRBJ1-5	CASSQDEDIDSNQPQHF	TGCGCCAGCAGCCAGGACGAGGACATTGATAGCAATCAGCCCCAGCATTTT
.	TRBV4-3	.	TRBJ1-2	CASSIRGRAQGGYTF	TGCGCCAGCAGCATAAGGGGCCGCGCGCAGGGAGGCTACACCTTC
.	TRBV4-2	TRBD1	TRBJ1-1	CASSPVQGGSEAFF	TGTGCCAGCAGCCCAGTGCAGGGGGGATCTGAAGCTTTCTTT
.	TRBV4-3	TRBD1	TRBJ1-6	CASSPGSGQGGSPLHF	TGCGCCAGCAGCCCCGGATCGGGACAGGGCGGTTCACCCCTCCACTTT
.	TRBV6-2/TRBV6-3	TRBD1	TRBJ1-2	CASSRDRESYGYTF	TGTGCCAGCAGCCGAGACAGGGAGTCCTATGGCTACACCTTC